Listed below are T cell receptor beta chains from one sample, sequenced in a study of cytomegalovirus exposure and HLA in healthy donors. This table comes from immunoSEQ multiplex PCR, and its TCRdb copy is limited to in-frame clones, with some not included. In the table there are under 200,000 clones, 70% to 80% of which are singletons. Sequencing used PBMCs. These receptors all come from a woman between 50 and 59 years old in good health and CMV-seronegative. The CDR3 runs from the conserved cysteine through the conserved F or W. A D gene is named only where the DNA matches it firmly. Some rows mark clone size as missing; the rest say once, few, many or name a class of expanded clone.

D gene	V gene	clone size	J gene	CDR3 protein	CDR3 DNA
TRBD1	TRBV28	-	TRBJ1-5	CASSRDRGLGQPQHF	TGTGCCAGCAGTCGTGACAGGGGGCTAGGTCAGCCCCAGCATTTT
TRBD1	TRBV5-1	-	TRBJ1-4	CASGTGGTGEKLFF	TGCGCCAGCGGCACAGGGGGGACGGGAGAAAAACTGTTTTTT
-	TRBV5-1	-	TRBJ2-7	CASSLNTYEQYF	TGCGCCAGCAGCCTAAATACCTACGAGCAGTACTTC
TRBD2	TRBV7-6	-	TRBJ2-7	CASSLGVRAGSSSYEQYF	TGTGCCAGCAGCTTAGGGGTGCGAGCGGGGTCCAGCTCCTACGAGCAGTACTTC
TRBD2	TRBV29-1	few	TRBJ2-1	CSITAGGSSYNEQFF	TGCAGCATTACGGCGGGAGGAAGCTCCTACAATGAGCAGTTCTTC
-	TRBV6-1	-	TRBJ1-1	CASSELYTEAFF	TGTGCCAGCAGTGAACTGTACACTGAAGCTTTCTTT
-	TRBV28	-	TRBJ1-5	CASSYSRESNQPQHF	TGTGCCAGCAGTTACAGCCGGGAGAGCAATCAGCCCCAGCATTTT
-	TRBV25-1	-	TRBJ1-2	CASSPKAGRGYTF	TGTGCCAGCAGTCCCAAGGCAGGGCGAGGCTACACCTTC
-	TRBV29-1	-	TRBJ2-2	CSVEQGRGGELFF	TGCAGCGTTGAACAGGGCAGGGGCGGGGAGCTGTTTTTT
TRBD1	TRBV30	-	TRBJ2-5	CAWSVLSAGQGAGETQYF	TGTGCCTGGAGTGTTTTATCGGCGGGACAGGGGGCCGGAGAGACCCAGTACTTC
-	TRBV6-5	-	TRBJ2-5	CASSTTGFQETQYF	TGTGCCAGCAGTACCACAGGGTTCCAAGAGACCCAGTACTTC
-	TRBV2	-	TRBJ1-3	CASRALSSMGTGNTIYF	TGTGCCAGCAGGGCCCTATCGAGTATGGGCACTGGAAACACCATATATTTT
-	TRBV7-9	-	TRBJ1-2	CSSSPDDRSGYTF	TGTTCCAGCAGCCCAGACGACAGGAGTGGCTACACCTTC
TRBD1	TRBV30	-	TRBJ1-1	CAWTWTGGTEAFF	TGTGCCTGGACGTGGACAGGGGGTACTGAAGCTTTCTTT
TRBD1	TRBV11-3	-	TRBJ1-3	CASSAAGQGDGNTIYF	TGTGCCAGCAGCGCCGCGGGACAGGGTGACGGAAACACCATATATTTT
TRBD1	TRBV18	-	TRBJ2-7	CASSPVKQGVGEQYF	TGTGCCAGCTCACCAGTGAAACAGGGGGTCGGGGAGCAGTACTTC
-	TRBV18	-	TRBJ2-7	CASSAREQGYEQYF	TGTGCCAGCTCAGCACGGGAACAGGGATACGAGCAGTACTTC
-	TRBV7-2	once	TRBJ2-1	CASSLGAGEDEQFF	TGTGCCAGCAGCTTAGGGGCCGGGGAGGATGAGCAGTTCTTC
-	TRBV6-5	-	TRBJ1-5	CASSADNQPQHF	TGTGCCAGCAGTGCGGACAATCAGCCCCAGCATTTT
-	TRBV4-1	-	TRBJ2-4	CASSQDLGSNDIQYF	TGCGCCAGCAGCCAAGATTTGGGCTCAAACGACATTCAGTACTTC
TRBD1	TRBV4-3	-	TRBJ1-3	CASSSTGTGTGNTIYF	TGCGCCAGCAGCTCCACCGGGACAGGGACTGGAAACACCATATATTTT
-	TRBV30	-	TRBJ2-2	CAWRAGSGRGVFTGELFF	TGTGCCTGGAGGGCGGGGAGTGGACGTGGGGTTTTCACCGGGGAGCTGTTTTTT
TRBD1	TRBV19	once	TRBJ1-2	CASSILGQGGGYTF	TGTGCCAGTAGTATCTTGGGACAGGGAGGTGGCTACACCTTC
-	TRBV4-1	-	TRBJ1-1	CASSQDPAGGVTEAFF	TGCGCCAGCAGCCAAGATCCGGCAGGAGGAGTCACTGAAGCTTTCTTT
TRBD1	TRBV4-3	-	TRBJ1-5	CASSTNRGGNQPQHF	TGCGCCAGCAGCACCAACAGGGGTGGCAATCAGCCCCAGCATTTT
-	TRBV6-1	-	TRBJ1-4	CASSESSGEKLFF	TGTGCCAGCAGTGAATCCTCAGGCGAAAAACTGTTTTTT
-	TRBV9	-	TRBJ1-4	CASSGRPGESNEKLFF	TGTGCCAGCAGCGGACGACCAGGGGAAAGTAATGAAAAACTGTTTTTT
-	TRBV7-8	-	TRBJ1-6	CASSQTWVGSPLHF	TGTGCCAGCAGCCAAACATGGGTCGGGTCACCCCTCCACTTT
TRBD1	TRBV4-3	-	TRBJ2-1	CASSQDSSRTGNEQFF	TGCGCCAGCAGCCAAGATTCCTCCCGGACAGGGAATGAGCAGTTCTTC
TRBD1	TRBV2	-	TRBJ2-7	CASQIGFRDREQYF	TGTGCCAGCCAAATCGGCTTCCGGGACAGGGAGCAGTACTTC
-	TRBV9	-	TRBJ2-6	CASSVAGFGANVLTF	TGTGCCAGCAGCGTAGCCGGGTTCGGGGCCAACGTCCTGACTTTC
-	TRBV28	-	TRBJ2-1	CASSSPAGSPLQFF	TGTGCCAGCAGTTCCCCGGCGGGGTCTCCCTTGCAGTTCTTC
TRBD1	TRBV28	-	TRBJ2-7	CASRLPGTGSYEQYF	TGTGCCAGCAGACTTCCCGGGACAGGCTCCTACGAGCAGTACTTC
TRBD1	TRBV27	-	TRBJ1-1	CASSLSWDSYTEAFF	TGTGCCAGCAGTTTGTCGTGGGACAGCTACACTGAAGCTTTCTTT
-	TRBV28	few	TRBJ1-5	CASSWEGSNQPQHF	TGTGCCAGCAGTTGGGAGGGGAGCAATCAGCCCCAGCATTTT
-	TRBV4-3	once	TRBJ1-1	CASSQTVQGRNTEAFF	TGCGCCAGCAGCCAAACAGTGCAGGGGAGGAACACTGAAGCTTTCTTT
TRBD1	TRBV18	-	TRBJ1-1	CASSPPLGQGTNTEAFF	TGTGCCAGCTCACCACCTCTAGGACAGGGGACGAACACTGAAGCTTTCTTT
-	TRBV10-2	-	TRBJ2-7	CASQLSGDYEQYF	TGCGCCAGCCAACTTAGCGGAGACTACGAGCAGTACTTC
-	TRBV5-6	-	TRBJ1-1	CASSLLGRTGNTEAFF	TGTGCCAGCAGCTTGTTGGGGCGAACGGGGAACACTGAAGCTTTCTTT
-	TRBV11-2	-	TRBJ1-1	CASSLESAVNTEAFF	TGTGCCAGCAGCTTAGAAAGCGCAGTCAACACTGAAGCTTTCTTT
TRBD1	TRBV4-3	once	TRBJ2-3	CASSQDGGQGYRDTQYF	TGCGCCAGCAGCCAAGATGGGGGACAGGGGTATCGGGATACGCAGTATTTT
TRBD1	TRBV6-5	-	TRBJ1-3	CASSYSGTGGGNTIYF	TGTGCCAGCAGTTACTCCGGGACAGGGGGTGGTAACACCATATATTTT
TRBD1	TRBV7-2	-	TRBJ2-7	CASSLTGTAFHEQYF	TGTGCCAGCAGCTTAACCGGGACAGCTTTCCACGAGCAGTACTTC
TRBD2	TRBV4-3	-	TRBJ2-3	CASSLQASGSTDTQYF	TGCGCCAGCAGCCTCCAGGCTAGCGGGAGCACAGATACGCAGTATTTT